This entry concerns a single TCR beta chain. Its antigen is currently unknown. Method: immunoSEQ multiplex PCR; TCRdb's copy keeps in-frame clones and lacks some. The data contain roughly 120,000 clones, roughly nine tenths of them seen just once; the ten biggest clones take up roughly 0.23%. The CDR3 contains 19 residues. The V end was cut by 0 bases, the J end by 1 base, with 16 bases between. Germline loops: CDR1 MNHEY, CDR2 SMNVEV (reference sequence). The data originate from a study of graft-versus-host responses after intestinal transplantation. About the research overall: Anti-thymocyte globulin was used for induction in all recipients, who then took tacrolimus and steroids for 3 to 4 years. Broader study findings: Declining HvG levels early post-transplant were linked to peak circulating GvH clone levels. GvH clones surfaced in recipient marrow, some emerging earlier in ileum or blood. Within the allografts of patients who had graft-donor T cell macrochimerism, graft-versus-host to host-versus-graft clonal ratios were high.

The source material was unstimulated CD4+ T cells sorted from spleen or lymph node cells, sampled before transplant. The chain joins TRBV27 to TRBJ2-6; a weak D match, TRBD1 (6 bases). This receptor was identified in a human donor who was the organ donor for an intestinal transplant. The CDR3: CASSLSRAGAPSGANVLTF. CDR3 sequence (DNA): TGTGCCAGCAGTTTATCGCGGGCAGGGGCACCATCTGGGGCCAACGTCCTGACTTTC.